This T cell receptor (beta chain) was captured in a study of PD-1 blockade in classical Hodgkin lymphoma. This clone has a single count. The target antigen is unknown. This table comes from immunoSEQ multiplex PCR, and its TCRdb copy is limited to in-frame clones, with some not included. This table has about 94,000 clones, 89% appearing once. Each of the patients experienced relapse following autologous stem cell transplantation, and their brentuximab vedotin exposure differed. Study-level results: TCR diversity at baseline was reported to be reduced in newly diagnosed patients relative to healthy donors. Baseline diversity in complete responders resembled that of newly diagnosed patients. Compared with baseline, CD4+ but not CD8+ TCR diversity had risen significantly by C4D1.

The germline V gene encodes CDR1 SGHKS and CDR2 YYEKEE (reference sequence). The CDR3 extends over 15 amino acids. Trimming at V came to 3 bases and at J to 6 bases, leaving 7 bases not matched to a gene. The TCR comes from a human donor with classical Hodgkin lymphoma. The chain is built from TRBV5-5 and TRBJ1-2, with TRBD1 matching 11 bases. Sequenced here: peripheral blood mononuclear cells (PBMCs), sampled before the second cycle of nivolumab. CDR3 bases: TGTGCCAGCAGCTGGTTGGACAGGGGGCCGGATGGCTACACCTTC. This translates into CASSWLDRGPDGYTF.